The 10 T cell receptor beta chains presented below share a single source sample, sequenced in a study of cytomegalovirus exposure and HLA in healthy donors. With 60 Vbeta and 13 Jbeta primers, the PCR was carried out. The method was immunoSEQ multiplex PCR; TCRdb's version includes in-frame clones alone and lacks a portion of them. The sample records 65,000 to 85,000 clones, more than 60% being singletons. Sample: PBMCs. These receptor sequences come from a male donor in good health and CMV-seropositive.

This chain joins TRBV7-3 and TRBJ2-2, with TRBD2 matching 8 bases. Germline V gives CDR1 SGHTA, CDR2 FQGTGA. The ends lost 5 bases at V and 3 bases at J; junction bases unmatched: 11. The CDR3 extends over 17 amino acids. The CDR3 DNA sequence: TGTGCCAGCAGCAACAACGGGTTAGCGGGGCACACCGGGGAGCTGTTTTTT. It translates to CASSNNGLAGHTGELFF. The complete variable domain, with remaining parts taken from reference TRBV7-3 and TRBJ2-2, reads GAGVSQTPSNKVTEKGKYVELRCDPISGHTALYWYRQSLGQGPEFLIYFQGTGAADDSGLPNDRFFAVRPEGSVSTLKIQRTERGDSAVYLCASSNNGLAGHTGELFFGEGSRLTVL.

V is TRBV27 and J is TRBJ1-6; TRBD1 is a possible D gene (5 bases). Germline loops: CDR1 MNHEY, CDR2 SMNVEV (reference sequence). This CDR3 comprises 13 residues. V shed 6 bases and J shed 9 bases, with 12 bases lying between them. The CDR3 region is CASSPRDSSPLHF. The CDR3 DNA sequence: TGTGCCAGCAGCCCCCGCGACAGTTCACCCCTCCACTTT.

This chain uses TRBV19 with TRBJ2-2, with 9 bases identical to TRBD2. The CDR3 spans 16 residues. V trimming: 5 bases; J trimming: 3 bases; junction bases outside the gene matches: 7. Germline CDR1 is LNHDA and CDR2 is SQIVND (reference sequence). This CDR3 is CASSYGSGGYTGELFF. The CDR3 nucleotides are TGTGCCAGTAGTTACGGGAGCGGGGGGTACACCGGGGAGCTGTTTTTT.

The chain recombines TRBV21-1 with TRBJ2-1; the table's D call, TRBD2, was not checked against the DNA. TRBV21-1 is assigned pseudogene status. This CDR3 has 19 amino acids. CDR3 protein: CASSKEISGNPSSYNEQFF. The CDR3 DNA reads as TGTGCCAGCAGCAAAGAGATTAGCGGGAACCCGAGCTCCTACAATGAGCAGTTCTTC.

The V and J genes are TRBV10-2 and TRBJ1-1; no reliable D call. V was trimmed by 3 bases and J by 5 bases, leaving 10 bases between them. Germline lookup yields CDR1 WSHSY and CDR2 SAAADI. The CDR3 runs 13 residues. DNA of the CDR3: TGCGCCAGCAGTGAATGGGAGAGGACTGAAGCTTTCTTT. Amino acids: CASSEWERTEAFF.

Only a few counts were recorded for this clone. The chain is built from TRBV14 and TRBJ1-2, with D possibly being TRBD1 (5 bases). Per the germline V gene, CDR1 is SGHDN and CDR2 is FVKESK. V was clipped by 2 bases and J by 4 bases, with 14 bases between them. This CDR3 spans 15 amino acids. CDR3 loop: CASSQSGGVSYGYTF. The CDR3, as DNA: TGTGCCAGCAGCCAAAGCGGAGGGGTGAGCTATGGCTACACCTTC.

This clone appeared once. The V and J genes are TRBV29-1 and TRBJ2-3, with D unclear. This CDR3 has 14 amino acids. Germline-derived CDR1 and CDR2 are SQVTM and ANQGSEA. V was cut by 4 bases and J by 1 base, with 12 bases left in between. The CDR3 region is CSVAEYSGTDTQYF. CDR3 DNA sequence: TGCAGCGTTGCTGAGTATTCTGGCACAGATACGCAGTATTTT.

The gene calls are TRBV27 and TRBJ1-5; possible D gene TRBD1, 5 bases. Looked up from germline, CDR1 is MNHEY and CDR2 is SMNVEV (reference sequence). Between the trimmed V and J ends, which lost 5 bases and 5 bases, there was a span of 13 bases. CDR3 length equals 14 residues. The CDR3 region is CASSPKTDYQPQHF. CDR3 bases: TGTGCCAGCAGTCCTAAGACAGATTATCAGCCCCAGCATTTT.

The sample holds one count of this clone. The J gene is TRBJ2-3, the V gene TRBV4-1, with TRBD2 matching over 12 bases. V lost 2 bases and J lost 4; bases outside the gene matches: 1. Germline V gene sequence: CDR1 MGHRA, CDR2 YSYEKL. The CDR3 has 15 residues. CDR3 nucleotides: TGCGCCAGCAGCCAACTAGCGGGAGGGGCAGATACGCAGTATTTT. As protein: CASSQLAGGADTQYF.

This clone came up a few times. The V gene is TRBV4-2, the J gene TRBJ2-3; perhaps TRBD2 as D (7 bases). V lost 0 bases to trimming and J lost 3 bases, with 16 bases between them. The germline V gene has CDR1 LGHNA and CDR2 YNFKEQ. This CDR3 region has 17 residues. The CDR3 nucleotides are TGTGCCAGCAGCCAAGATTTAGGGGGGGCGACGACAGATACGCAGTATTTT. Translated, it gives CASSQDLGGATTDTQYF.